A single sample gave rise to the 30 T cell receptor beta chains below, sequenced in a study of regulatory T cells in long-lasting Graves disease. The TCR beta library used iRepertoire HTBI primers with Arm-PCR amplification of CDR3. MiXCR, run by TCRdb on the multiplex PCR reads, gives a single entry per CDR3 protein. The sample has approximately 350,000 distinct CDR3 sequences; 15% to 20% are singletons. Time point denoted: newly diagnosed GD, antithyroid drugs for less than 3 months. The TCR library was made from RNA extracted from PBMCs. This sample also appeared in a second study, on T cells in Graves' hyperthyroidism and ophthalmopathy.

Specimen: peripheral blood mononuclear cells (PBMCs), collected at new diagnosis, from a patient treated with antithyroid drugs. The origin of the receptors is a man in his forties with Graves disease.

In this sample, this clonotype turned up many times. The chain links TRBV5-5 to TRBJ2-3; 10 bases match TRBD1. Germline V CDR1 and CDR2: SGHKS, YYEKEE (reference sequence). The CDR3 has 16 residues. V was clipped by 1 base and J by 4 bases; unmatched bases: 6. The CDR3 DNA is TGTGCCAGCAGCTTGAGTGCCGGACAGGGGGCAGATACGCAGTATTTT. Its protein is CASSLSAGQGADTQYF. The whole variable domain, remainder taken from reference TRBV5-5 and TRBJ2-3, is DAGVTQSPTHLIKTRGQQVTLRCSPISGHKSVSWYQQVLGQGPQFIFQYYEKEERGRGNFPDRFSARQFPNYSSELNVNALLLGDSALYLCASSLSAGQGADTQYFGPGTRLTVL.

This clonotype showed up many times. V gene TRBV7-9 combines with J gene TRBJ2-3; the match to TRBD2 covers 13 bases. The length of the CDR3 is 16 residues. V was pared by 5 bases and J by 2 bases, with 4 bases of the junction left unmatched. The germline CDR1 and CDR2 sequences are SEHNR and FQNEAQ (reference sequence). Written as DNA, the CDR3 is TGTGCCAGCAGCATGGGACTAGCGGGGTACACAGATACGCAGTATTTT. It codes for CASSMGLAGYTDTQYF.

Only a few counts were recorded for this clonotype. The CDR3, as DNA: TGCAGTGCTAGAGATTTCACTAGCTATTCGGAGACCCAGTACTTC. Translated, it gives CSARDFTSYSETQYF. V gene TRBV20-1 combines with J gene TRBJ2-5, with D perhaps TRBD2 (6 bases). Germline-derived CDR1 and CDR2 are DFQATT and SNEGSKA (reference sequence). The CDR3 is made up of 15 amino acids. V shed 0 bases and J shed 5 bases, with 16 bases lying between them.

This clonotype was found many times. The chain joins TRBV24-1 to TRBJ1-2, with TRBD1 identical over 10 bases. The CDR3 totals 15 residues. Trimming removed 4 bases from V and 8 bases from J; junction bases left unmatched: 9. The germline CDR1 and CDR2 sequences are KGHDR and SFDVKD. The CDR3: CATSDPGTGVGGYTF. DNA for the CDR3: TGTGCCACCAGTGACCCCGGGACAGGGGTCGGCGGCTACACCTTC.

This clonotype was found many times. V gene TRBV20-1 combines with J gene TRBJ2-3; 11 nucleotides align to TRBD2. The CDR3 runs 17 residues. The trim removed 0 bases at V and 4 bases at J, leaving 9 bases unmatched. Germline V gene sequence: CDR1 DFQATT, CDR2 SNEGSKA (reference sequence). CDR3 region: CSARDLRELAGADTQYF. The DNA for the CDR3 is TGCAGTGCTAGAGATCTAAGAGAACTAGCGGGGGCAGATACGCAGTATTTT.

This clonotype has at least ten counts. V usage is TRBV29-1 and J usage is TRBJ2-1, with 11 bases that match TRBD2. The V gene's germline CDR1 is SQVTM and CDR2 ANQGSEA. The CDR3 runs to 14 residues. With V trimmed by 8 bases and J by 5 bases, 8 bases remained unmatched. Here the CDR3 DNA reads TGCAGCTCCTCCCTGGGACTAGCGGACAATGAGCAGTTCTTC. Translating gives CSSSLGLADNEQFF.

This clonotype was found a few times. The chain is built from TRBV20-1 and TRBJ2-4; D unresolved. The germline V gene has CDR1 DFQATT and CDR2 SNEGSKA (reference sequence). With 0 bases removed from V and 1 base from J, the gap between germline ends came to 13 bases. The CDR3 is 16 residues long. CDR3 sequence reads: CSARDLAGQAKNIQYF. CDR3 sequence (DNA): TGCAGTGCTAGAGATCTTGCCGGGCAGGCCAAAAACATTCAGTACTTC.

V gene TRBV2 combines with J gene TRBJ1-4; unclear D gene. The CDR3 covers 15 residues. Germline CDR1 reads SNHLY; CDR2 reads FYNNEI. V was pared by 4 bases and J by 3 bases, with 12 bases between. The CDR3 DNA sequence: TGTGCCAGCAGTGTCCGACCTGCGCCTAATGAAAAACTGTTTTTT. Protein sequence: CASSVRPAPNEKLFF.

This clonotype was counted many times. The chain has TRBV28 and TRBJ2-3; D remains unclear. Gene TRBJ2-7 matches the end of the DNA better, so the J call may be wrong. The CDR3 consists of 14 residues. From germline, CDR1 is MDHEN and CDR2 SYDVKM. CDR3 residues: CASRPDRPSYEQYF. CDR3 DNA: TGTGCCAGCAGACCGGACCGACCCTCCTACGAGCAGTACTTC.

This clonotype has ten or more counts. The CDR3 DNA is TGTGCCAGCAGTTTTTCATCGGCGGGCGCTAACTATGGCTACACCTTC. Translating it yields CASSFSSAGANYGYTF. The chain combines TRBV28 with TRBJ1-2, with no clear D. Germline V gene data show CDR1 as MDHEN and CDR2 as SYDVKM. There are 16 residues in the CDR3. Trimming took 3 bases from V and 0 from J, leaving 14 bases between them.

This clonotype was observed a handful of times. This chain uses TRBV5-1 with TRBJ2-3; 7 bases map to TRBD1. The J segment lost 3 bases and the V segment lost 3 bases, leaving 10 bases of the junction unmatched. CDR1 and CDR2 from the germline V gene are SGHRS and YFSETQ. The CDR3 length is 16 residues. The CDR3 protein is CASSWGRDRETDTQYF. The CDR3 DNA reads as TGCGCCAGCAGCTGGGGCCGGGACAGAGAAACAGATACGCAGTATTTT.

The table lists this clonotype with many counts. CDR3 sequence reads: CASSHRQRSYTF. CDR3 sequence (DNA): TGTGCCAGCAGCCATAGACAGAGGAGCTACACCTTC. The V gene is TRBV3-1, the J gene TRBJ1-2, with D maybe TRBD1 (5 bases). Germline assignment: CDR1 LGHDT and CDR2 YNNKEL (reference sequence). V lost 3 bases and J 9 bases, leaving 11 bases between the germline ends. The CDR3 sequence is 12 residues long.

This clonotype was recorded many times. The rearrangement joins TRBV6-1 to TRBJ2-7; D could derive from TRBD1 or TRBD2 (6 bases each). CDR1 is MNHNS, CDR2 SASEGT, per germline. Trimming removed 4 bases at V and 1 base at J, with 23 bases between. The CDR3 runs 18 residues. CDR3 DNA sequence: TGTGCCAGCAGTGGGAGGGCAGGGGAAGGATTACCATCCTACGAGCAGTACTTC. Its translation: CASSGRAGEGLPSYEQYF.

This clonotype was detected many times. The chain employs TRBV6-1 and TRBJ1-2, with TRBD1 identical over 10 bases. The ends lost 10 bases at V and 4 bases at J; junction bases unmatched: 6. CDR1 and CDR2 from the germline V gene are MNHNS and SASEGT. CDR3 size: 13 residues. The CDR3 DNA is TGTGCCACTCGGGACAGGGGAACCTATGGCTACACCTTC. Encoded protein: CATRDRGTYGYTF.

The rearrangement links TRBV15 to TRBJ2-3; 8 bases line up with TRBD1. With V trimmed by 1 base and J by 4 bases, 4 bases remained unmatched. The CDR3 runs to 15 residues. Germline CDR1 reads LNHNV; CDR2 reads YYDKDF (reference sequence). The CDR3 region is CATSRGQGLADTQYF. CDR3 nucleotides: TGTGCCACCAGCAGAGGACAGGGGTTGGCAGATACGCAGTATTTT.

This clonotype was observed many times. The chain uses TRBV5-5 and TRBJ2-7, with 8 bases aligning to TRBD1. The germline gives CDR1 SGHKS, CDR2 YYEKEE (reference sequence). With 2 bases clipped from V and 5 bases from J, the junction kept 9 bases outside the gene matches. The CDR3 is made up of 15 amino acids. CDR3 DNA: TGTGCCAGCAGCTTCCGAGGACAGGGCGGGGACGAGCAGTACTTC. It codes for CASSFRGQGGDEQYF.

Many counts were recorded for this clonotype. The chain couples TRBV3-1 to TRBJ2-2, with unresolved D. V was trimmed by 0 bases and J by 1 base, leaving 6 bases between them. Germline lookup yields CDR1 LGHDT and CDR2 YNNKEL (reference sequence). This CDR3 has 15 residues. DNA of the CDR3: TGTGCCAGCAGCCAAGAATTTCAGAACACCGGGGAGCTGTTTTTT. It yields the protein CASSQEFQNTGELFF.

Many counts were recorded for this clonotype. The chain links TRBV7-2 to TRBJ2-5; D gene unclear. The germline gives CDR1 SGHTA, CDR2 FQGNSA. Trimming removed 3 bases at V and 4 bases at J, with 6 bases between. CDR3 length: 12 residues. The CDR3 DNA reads TGTGCCAGCAGCTTGGCCGGAGAGACCCAGTACTTC. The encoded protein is CASSLAGETQYF. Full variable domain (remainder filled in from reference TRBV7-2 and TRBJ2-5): GAGVSQSPSNKVTEKGKDVELRCDPISGHTALYWYRQSLGQGLEFLIYFQGNSAPDKSGLPSDRFSAERTGGSVSTLTIQRTQQEDSAVYLCASSLAGETQYFGPGTRLLVL.

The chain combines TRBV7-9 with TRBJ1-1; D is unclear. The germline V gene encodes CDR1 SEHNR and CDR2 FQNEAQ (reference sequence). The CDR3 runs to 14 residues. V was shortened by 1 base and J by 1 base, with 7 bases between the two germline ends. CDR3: CASSLETRNTEAFF. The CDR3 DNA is TGTGCCAGCAGCTTAGAGACCCGGAACACTGAAGCTTTCTTT.

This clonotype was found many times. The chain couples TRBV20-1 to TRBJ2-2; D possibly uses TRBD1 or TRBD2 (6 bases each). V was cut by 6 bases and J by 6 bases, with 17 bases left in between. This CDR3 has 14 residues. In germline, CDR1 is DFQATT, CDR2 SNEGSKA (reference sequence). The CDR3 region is CSAGGGPLAGELFF. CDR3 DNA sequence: TGCAGTGCCGGTGGGGGGCCCCTGGCCGGGGAGCTGTTTTTT.

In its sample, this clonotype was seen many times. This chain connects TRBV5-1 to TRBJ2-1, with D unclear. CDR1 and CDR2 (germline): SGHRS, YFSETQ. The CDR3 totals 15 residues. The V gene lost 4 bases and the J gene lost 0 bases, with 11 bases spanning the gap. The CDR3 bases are TGCGCCAGCAGCCCTCAAAGGAGCTCCTACAATGAGCAGTTCTTC. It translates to CASSPQRSSYNEQFF.

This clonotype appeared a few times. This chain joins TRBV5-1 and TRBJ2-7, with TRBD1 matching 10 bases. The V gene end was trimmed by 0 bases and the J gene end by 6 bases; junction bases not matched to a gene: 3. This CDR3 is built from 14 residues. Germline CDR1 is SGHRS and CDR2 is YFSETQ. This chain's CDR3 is CASSLAGQGSEQYF. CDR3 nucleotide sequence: TGCGCCAGCAGCTTGGCGGGACAGGGGTCCGAGCAGTACTTC.

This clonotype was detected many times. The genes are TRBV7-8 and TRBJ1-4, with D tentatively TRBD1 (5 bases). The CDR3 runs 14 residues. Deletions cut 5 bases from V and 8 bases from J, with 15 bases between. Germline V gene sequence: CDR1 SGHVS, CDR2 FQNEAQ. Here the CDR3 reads CASSRDEGNEKLFF. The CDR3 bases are TGTGCCAGCAGCCGGGACGAGGGTAACGAAAAACTGTTTTTT.

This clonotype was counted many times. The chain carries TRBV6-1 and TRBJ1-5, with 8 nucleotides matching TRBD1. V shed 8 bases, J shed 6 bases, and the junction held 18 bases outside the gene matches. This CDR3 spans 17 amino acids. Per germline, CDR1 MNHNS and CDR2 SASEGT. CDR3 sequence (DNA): TGTGCCAGCTTCTTGGGGACAGGTCCCTTATCAGTTCAGCCCCAGCATTTT. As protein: CASFLGTGPLSVQPQHF.

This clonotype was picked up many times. CDR3 region: CASSGDRINEKLFF. The CDR3 DNA reads as TGCGCCAGCAGTGGGGACAGGATAAATGAAAAACTGTTTTTT. The chain is built from TRBV10-2 and TRBJ1-4; 8 nucleotides agree with TRBD1. This CDR3 region has 14 residues. CDR1 WSHSY and CDR2 SAAADI come from the germline V gene. V trimming: 4 bases; J trimming: 5 bases; junction bases outside the gene matches: 3.

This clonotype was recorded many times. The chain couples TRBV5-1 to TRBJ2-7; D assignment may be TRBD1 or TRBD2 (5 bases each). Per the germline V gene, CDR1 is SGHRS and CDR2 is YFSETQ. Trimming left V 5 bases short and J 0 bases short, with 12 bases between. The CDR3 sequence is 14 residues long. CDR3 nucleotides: TGCGCCAGCAGACCCTGGGACGGCTCCTACGAGCAGTACTTC. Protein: CASRPWDGSYEQYF.

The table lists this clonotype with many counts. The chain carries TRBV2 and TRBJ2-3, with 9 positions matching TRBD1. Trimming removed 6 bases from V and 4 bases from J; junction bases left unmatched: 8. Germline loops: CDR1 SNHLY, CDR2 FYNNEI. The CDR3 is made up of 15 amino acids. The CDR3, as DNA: TGTGCCAGCAGGCCGGACAGGGGAGGGTCAGATACGCAGTATTTT. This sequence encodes CASRPDRGGSDTQYF.

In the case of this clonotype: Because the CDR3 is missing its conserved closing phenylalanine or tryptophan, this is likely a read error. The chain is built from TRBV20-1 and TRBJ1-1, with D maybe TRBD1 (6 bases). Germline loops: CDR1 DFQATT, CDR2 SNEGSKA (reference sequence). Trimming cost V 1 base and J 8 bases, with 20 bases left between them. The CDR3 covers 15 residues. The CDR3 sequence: CSARGGTSGPTEAFL. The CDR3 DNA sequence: TGCAGTGCTAGAGGCGGGACATCGGGTCCCACCGAAGCTTTCCTT.

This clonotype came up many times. Here the CDR3 DNA reads TGTGCCTGGAGTAGAGAGCCTCAGGGATCCGAGCAGTACTTC. This codes for CAWSREPQGSEQYF. The V gene is TRBV30, the J gene TRBJ2-7; possibly TRBD1 for D (5 bases). Germline values: CDR1 GTSNPN, CDR2 SVGIG (reference sequence). CDR3 size: 14 residues. Deletions cut 2 bases from V and 6 bases from J, with 17 bases between.

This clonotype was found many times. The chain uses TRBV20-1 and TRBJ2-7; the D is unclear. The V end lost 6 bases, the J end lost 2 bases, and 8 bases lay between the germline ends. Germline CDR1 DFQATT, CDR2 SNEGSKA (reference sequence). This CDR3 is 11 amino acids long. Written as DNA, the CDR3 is TGCAGTGCCTGTGACCCCTACGAGCAGTACTTC. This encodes CSACDPYEQYF.